The 11 T cell receptor beta chains below were found in one sample sequenced in a study of T cells in localized non-small cell lung cancer. Assay used: immunoSEQ multiplex PCR; TCRdb lists only in-frame clones, some missing. The profile shows approximately 45,000 clones, approximately 86% of them singletons. Sequences were derived from PBMCs, sampled before any cancer treatment. Receptors were obtained from a man aged 35 to 69 with stage II lung adenocarcinoma.

V and J are TRBV23-1 and TRBJ1-1; D unclear. TRBV23-1 is given ORF status, its function remaining uncertain. Trimming shortened V by 8 bases and J by 2 bases, and 15 bases separated the two germline ends. The CDR3 sequence is 14 residues long. CDR3 amino acids: CASACPDFNTEAFF. The CDR3 DNA sequence: TGCGCCAGCGCCTGTCCGGACTTTAACACTGAAGCTTTCTTT.

This sequence joins TRBV14 and TRBJ1-1; no clear D gene. CDR1 is SGHDN and CDR2 is FVKESK in the germline V gene. The CDR3 loop spans 13 amino acids. Trimming pared 1 base from V and 0 bases from J, leaving 3 bases between. The CDR3, as DNA: TGTGCCAGCAGCCAAGGGGTGAACACTGAAGCTTTCTTT. Translation gives CASSQGVNTEAFF.

The genes are TRBV30 and TRBJ1-6; D gene ambiguous. This CDR3 is built from 20 residues. V shed 1 base and J shed 7 bases, with 29 bases lying between them. Germline-derived CDR1 and CDR2 are GTSNPN and SVGIG (reference sequence). The CDR3: CAWSDGLRSFSRISNSPLHF. The DNA of the CDR3 is TGTGCCTGGAGTGACGGGTTGCGATCGTTCTCCAGGATATCCAATTCACCCCTCCACTTT. Based on the CDR3 plus reference TRBV30 and TRBJ1-6, the full variable domain is SQTIHQWPATLVQPVGSPLSLECTVEGTSNPNLYWYRQAAGRGLQLLFYSVGIGQISSEVPQNLSASRPQDRQFILSSKKLLLSDSGFYLCAWSDGLRSFSRISNSPLHFGNGTRLTVT.

The gene calls are TRBV5-1 and TRBJ1-2; tentative D call: TRBD1 (5 bases). Germline V gene data show CDR1 as SGHRS and CDR2 as YFSETQ. The length of the CDR3 is 14 residues. V lost 4 bases and J lost 4, with 14 bases in between. The CDR3: CASSPQVLAYGYTF. The CDR3 coding sequence is TGCGCCAGCAGCCCACAGGTTTTGGCCTATGGCTACACCTTC.

The chain employs TRBV4-1 and TRBJ1-1; tentative D call: TRBD1 (5 bases). Germline values: CDR1 MGHRA, CDR2 YSYEKL. V lost 3 bases, J lost 1 base, and 15 bases lay in between. This CDR3 region has 16 residues. The CDR3 bases are TGCGCCAGCAGCCAGCCCGGAGTAGGGACGAACACTGAAGCTTTCTTT. Its translation is CASSQPGVGTNTEAFF.

The chain employs TRBV7-6 and TRBJ1-1, with D possibly TRBD1 on 5 matching bases. Germline values: CDR1 SGHVS, CDR2 FNYEAQ. CDR3 length equals 15 residues. Trimming stripped 2 bases from V and 1 base from J, with 11 bases between. The CDR3 spells CASSLSQGRNTEAFF. The CDR3 DNA reads TGTGCCAGCAGCTTATCCCAGGGACGGAACACTGAAGCTTTCTTT. Looking up the rest from reference TRBV7-6 and TRBJ1-1 gives the full variable domain: GAGVSQSPRYKVTKRGQDVALRCDPISGHVSLYWYRQALGQGPEFLTYFNYEAQQDKSGLPNDRFSAERPEGSISTLTIQRTEQRDSAMYRCASSLSQGRNTEAFFGQGTRLTVV.

The chain couples TRBV9 to TRBJ2-3, with TRBD2 matching 16 bases. This CDR3 is 23 amino acids long. The V gene end was trimmed by 4 bases and the J gene end by 2 bases; junction bases not matched to a gene: 22. Germline-derived CDR1 and CDR2 are SGDLS and YYNGEE. The CDR3 DNA reads TGTGCCAGCAGCCTCCGGACCGGGACTAGCGGGGGGGCATCGTACCCCTCCACAGATACGCAGTATTTT. Amino acids: CASSLRTGTSGGASYPSTDTQYF.

The V and J genes are TRBV13 and TRBJ1-2; no reliable D call. Trimming pared 0 bases from V and 1 base from J, leaving 3 bases between. This CDR3 comprises 13 residues. The germline V gene has CDR1 PRHDT and CDR2 FYEKMQ (reference sequence). The chain's CDR3 is CASSLGSNYGYTF. The CDR3 region has the DNA TGTGCCAGCAGCTTAGGCAGTAACTATGGCTACACCTTC.

This chain joins TRBV6-1 and TRBJ2-7, with D maybe TRBD1 (5 bases). Trimming shortened V by 2 bases and J by 1 base, and 6 bases separated the two germline ends. This CDR3 spans 13 amino acids. CDR1 is MNHNS and CDR2 is SASEGT in the germline V gene. The CDR3 DNA sequence: TGTGCCAGCAGTGAACAGGGTTCCTACGAGCAGTACGTC. It translates to CASSEQGSYEQYV.

V is TRBV19 and J is TRBJ2-3; D is possibly TRBD1 (6 bases). In germline, CDR1 is LNHDA, CDR2 SQIVND (reference sequence). The CDR3 consists of 15 residues. Trimming removed 7 bases at V and 7 bases at J, with 21 bases between. DNA of the CDR3: TGTGCCAGTACCCTAACCGGAACAGGGTGGAATACGCAGTATTTT. Its protein is CASTLTGTGWNTQYF.

The rearrangement links TRBV5-1 to TRBJ2-3, with 12 bases aligning to TRBD2. V was clipped by 4 bases and J by 2 bases; unmatched bases: 5. CDR1 and CDR2 (germline): SGHRS, YFSETQ. This CDR3 contains 16 residues. CDR3 sequence: CASSARTSGATDTQYF. The CDR3 region has the DNA TGCGCCAGCAGCGCCCGGACTAGCGGGGCCACAGATACGCAGTATTTT. The variable domain in full, completed from reference TRBV5-1 and TRBJ2-3, reads KAGVTQTPRYLIKTRGQQVTLSCSPISGHRSVSWYQQTPGQGLQFLFEYFSETQRNKGNFPGRFSGRQFSNSRSEMNVSTLELGDSALYLCASSARTSGATDTQYFGPGTRLTVL.